This passage covers 2 T cell receptor beta chains from one sample sequenced in a study of T cell changes during pregnancy in multiple sclerosis. Sequenced by immunoSEQ multiplex PCR; TCRdb stores in-frame clones only, minus some. The table has roughly 100,000 clones, roughly nine tenths seen once. Sequences were derived from peripheral blood, sampled after pregnancy. These TCRs come from a female donor in good health, enrolled as a control in a pregnancy study.

The rearrangement links TRBV7-8 to TRBJ1-5; a weak D match, TRBD1 (5 bases). CDR3 size: 13 residues. Germline V CDR1 and CDR2: SGHVS, FQNEAQ. Trimming left V 2 bases short and J 5 bases short, with 7 bases between. The CDR3 region has the DNA TGTGCCAGCAGCTTACCGGGGGATCAGCCCCAGCATTTT. Amino acid sequence: CASSLPGDQPQHF.

J is TRBJ2-1 and V is TRBV7-3, with 9 bases fitting TRBD1. This CDR3 has 15 residues. Germline CDR1 reads SGHTA; CDR2 reads FQGTGA. The junction had 6 bases not matched to a gene; V was cut back by 5 bases and J by 4 bases. The CDR3 sequence is CASSQDRGSYNEQFF. CDR3 DNA sequence: TGTGCCAGCAGCCAGGACAGGGGATCATACAATGAGCAGTTCTTC.